This T cell receptor (beta chain) is from a study of T-cell memory formation after mild COVID-19. Study results and caveats: Mainly in CM and EM were contracting CD4+ clones; CD8+ were in EMRA.

In TCRdb, the 5' RACE reads were re-called with MiXCR into one record per CDR3 protein. The repertoire holds approximately 250,000 distinct CDR3 sequences, with around 15% as singletons. On this clonotype itself: The target antigen is unknown.

This sequence originates from a man between 18 and 35 years old who had mild COVID-19 (a few samples of this study predate the infection). Cell type and time point are not known. The sequencing input was PBMCs or a T cell subset sorted from them (not recorded which).

As DNA, the CDR3 is TGTGCCAGCAGCCCCAAGCGGGGAGAGGAGACCCAGTACTTC. Translated, it gives CASSPKRGEETQYF. The chain recombines TRBV14 with TRBJ2-5; 7 bases are shared with TRBD2. The CDR3 is 14 amino acids. The germline CDR1 and CDR2 sequences are SGHDN and FVKESK. Losses at the gene ends were 4 bases for V and 5 bases for J; bases not matched to a gene: 7. Full variable domain (rest looked up from reference TRBV14 and TRBJ2-5): EAGVTQFPSHSVIEKGQTVTLRCDPISGHDNLYWYRRVMGKEIKFLLHFVKESKQDESGMPNNRFLAERTGGTYSTLKVQPAELEDSGVYFCASSPKRGEETQYFGPGTRLLVL.